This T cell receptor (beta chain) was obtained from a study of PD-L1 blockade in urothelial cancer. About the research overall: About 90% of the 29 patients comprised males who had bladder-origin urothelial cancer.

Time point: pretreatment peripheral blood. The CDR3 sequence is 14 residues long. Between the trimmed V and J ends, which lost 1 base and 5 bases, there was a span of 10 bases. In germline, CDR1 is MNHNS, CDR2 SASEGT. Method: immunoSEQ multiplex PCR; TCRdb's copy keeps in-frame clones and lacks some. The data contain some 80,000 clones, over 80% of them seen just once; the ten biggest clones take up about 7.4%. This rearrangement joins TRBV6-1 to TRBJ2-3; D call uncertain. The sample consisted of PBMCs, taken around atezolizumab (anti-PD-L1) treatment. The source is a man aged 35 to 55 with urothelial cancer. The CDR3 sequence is CASSEDSPGDTQYF. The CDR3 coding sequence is TGTGCCAGCAGTGAAGATAGCCCGGGAGATACGCAGTATTTT.